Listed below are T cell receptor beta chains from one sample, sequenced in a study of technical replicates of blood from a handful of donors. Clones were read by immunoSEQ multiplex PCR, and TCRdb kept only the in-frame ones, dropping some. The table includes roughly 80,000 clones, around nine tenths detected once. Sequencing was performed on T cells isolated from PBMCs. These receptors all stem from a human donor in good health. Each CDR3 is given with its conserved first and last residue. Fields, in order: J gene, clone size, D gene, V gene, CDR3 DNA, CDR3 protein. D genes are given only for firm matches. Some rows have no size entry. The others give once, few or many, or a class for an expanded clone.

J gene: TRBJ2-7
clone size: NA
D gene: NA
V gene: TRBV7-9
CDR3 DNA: TGTGCCAGCAGCTCCCCAGGGATCTCCTACGAGCAGTACTTC
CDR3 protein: CASSSPGISYEQYF

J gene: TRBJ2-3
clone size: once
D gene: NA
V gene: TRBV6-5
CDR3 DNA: TGTGCCAGCAGCCGGACTACCACAGATACGCAGTATTTT
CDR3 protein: CASSRTTTDTQYF

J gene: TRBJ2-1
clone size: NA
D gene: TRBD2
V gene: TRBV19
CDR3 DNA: TGTGCCAGTAAAAAGGAACTAGCGGACTACAATGAGCAGTTCTTC
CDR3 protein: CASKKELADYNEQFF

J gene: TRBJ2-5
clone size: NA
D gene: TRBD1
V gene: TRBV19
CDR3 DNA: TGTGCCAGTAGTCAGTCCGGGACAGCGAAAGAGACCCAGTACTTC
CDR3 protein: CASSQSGTAKETQYF

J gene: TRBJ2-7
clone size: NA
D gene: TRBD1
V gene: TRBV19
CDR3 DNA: TGTGCCAGTAGTATAGGGGACAGAAAAACCTACGAGCAGTACTTC
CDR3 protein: CASSIGDRKTYEQYF

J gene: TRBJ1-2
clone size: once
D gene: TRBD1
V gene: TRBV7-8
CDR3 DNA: TGTGCCAGCAGCCGGACAGGTGTCTATGGCTACACCTTC
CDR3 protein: CASSRTGVYGYTF

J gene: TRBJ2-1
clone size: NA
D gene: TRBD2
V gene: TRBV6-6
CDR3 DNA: TGTGCCAGCAGTCTAGCGGGAAATGAGCAGTTCTTC
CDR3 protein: CASSLAGNEQFF

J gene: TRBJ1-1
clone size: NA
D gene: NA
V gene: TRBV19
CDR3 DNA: TGTGCCAGTAGTGAGGACAGAGAGGACACTGAAGCTTTCTTT
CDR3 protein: CASSEDREDTEAFF

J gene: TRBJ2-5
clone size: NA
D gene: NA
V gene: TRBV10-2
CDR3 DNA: TGCGCCACCGGTTTATTAGCGGTGGAGACCCAGTACTTC
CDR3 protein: CATGLLAVETQYF

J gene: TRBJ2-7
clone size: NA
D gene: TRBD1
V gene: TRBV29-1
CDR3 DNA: TGCAGCGCTTATTTAGTCCGGGACAGGACCTACGAGCAGTACTTC
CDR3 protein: CSAYLVRDRTYEQYF

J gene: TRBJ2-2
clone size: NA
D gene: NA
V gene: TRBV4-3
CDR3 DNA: TGCGCCAGCAGCACCGGACTAAACACCGGGGAGCTGTTTTTT
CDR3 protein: CASSTGLNTGELFF

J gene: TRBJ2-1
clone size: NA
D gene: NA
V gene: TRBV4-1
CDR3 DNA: TGCGCCAGCAGCCAAGTAAGCTCTAGCTCCTACAATGAGCAGTTCTTC
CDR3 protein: CASSQVSSSSYNEQFF

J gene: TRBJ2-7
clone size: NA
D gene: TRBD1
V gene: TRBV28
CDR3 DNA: TGTGCCAGCAGTTTGACAGGGGGACTCTACGAGCAGTACTTC
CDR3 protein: CASSLTGGLYEQYF

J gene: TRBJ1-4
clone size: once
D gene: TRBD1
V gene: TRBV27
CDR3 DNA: TGTGCCAGCAGGACCGACAGGGGACGGAATGAAAAACTGTTTTTT
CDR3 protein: CASRTDRGRNEKLFF

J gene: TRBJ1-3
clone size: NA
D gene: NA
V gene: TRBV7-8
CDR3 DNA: TGTGCCAGCAGCTTCCAGGCCCGCTCTGGAAACACCATATATTTT
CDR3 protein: CASSFQARSGNTIYF

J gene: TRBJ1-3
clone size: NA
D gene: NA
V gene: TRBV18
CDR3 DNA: TGTGCCAGCTCACCATTAAGGGGGACGAACTCTGGAAACACCATATATTTT
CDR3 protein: CASSPLRGTNSGNTIYF

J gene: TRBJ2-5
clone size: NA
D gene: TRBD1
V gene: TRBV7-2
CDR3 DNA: TGTGCCAGCAGTTCCGGGACAGGGGGATGGACCCAGTACTTC
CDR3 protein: CASSSGTGGWTQYF

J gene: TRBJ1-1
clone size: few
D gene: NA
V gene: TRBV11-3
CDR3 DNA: TGTGCCAGCAGAAAGACACTTCAGAACACTGAAGCTTTCTTT
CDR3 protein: CASRKTLQNTEAFF

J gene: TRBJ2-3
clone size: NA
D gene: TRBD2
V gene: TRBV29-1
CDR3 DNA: TGCAGCGTCTCTCGGGGGGGCACAGATACGCAGTATTTT
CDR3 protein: CSVSRGGTDTQYF

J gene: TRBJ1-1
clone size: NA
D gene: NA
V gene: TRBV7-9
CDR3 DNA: TGTGCCAGCAGAAATATACAGGGTTCTGAAGCTTTCTTT
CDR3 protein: CASRNIQGSEAFF

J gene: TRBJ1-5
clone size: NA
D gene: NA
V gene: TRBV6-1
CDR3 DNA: TGTGCCAGCAGTGTACAGAATCAGCCCCAGCATTTT
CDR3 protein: CASSVQNQPQHF

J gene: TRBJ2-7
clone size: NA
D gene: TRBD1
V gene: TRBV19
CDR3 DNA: TGTGCCAGTGCTCCGGGGACAGGGGGCTACGAGCAGTACTTC
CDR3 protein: CASAPGTGGYEQYF

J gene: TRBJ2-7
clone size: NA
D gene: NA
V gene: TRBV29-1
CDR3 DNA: TGCAGCGTTTTAGGGGACTCCTACGAGCAGTACTTC
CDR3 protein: CSVLGDSYEQYF

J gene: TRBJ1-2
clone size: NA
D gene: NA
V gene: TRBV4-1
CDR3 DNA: TGCGCCAGCAGCCAAGTTGGGGGGGCGCGGACCAATGGCTACACCTTC
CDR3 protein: CASSQVGGARTNGYTF

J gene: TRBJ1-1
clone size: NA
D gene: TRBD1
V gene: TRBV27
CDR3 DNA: TGTGCCAGCAGTTTAATTTCCGGGACAGGGACCCCTGAAGCTTTCTTT
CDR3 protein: CASSLISGTGTPEAFF

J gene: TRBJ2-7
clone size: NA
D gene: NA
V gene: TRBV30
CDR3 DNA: TGTGCCTGGAGACAGGGCAGCAACGAGCAGTACTTC
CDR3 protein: CAWRQGSNEQYF

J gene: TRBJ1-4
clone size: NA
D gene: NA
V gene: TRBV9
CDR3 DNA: TGTGCCAGCAGCCCAGCTATACGATCTGGGAGTGAAAAACTGTTTTTT
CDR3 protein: CASSPAIRSGSEKLFF